This T cell receptor beta chain is drawn from a study of tumor T cells in aggressive B-cell lymphoma. Remarks on this clone: Other nucleotide sequences from this sample produce the same CDR3.

Clones were read by immunoSEQ multiplex PCR, and TCRdb kept only the in-frame ones, dropping some. The table records about 5,600 clones, approximately 80% of them present only once. Germline loops: CDR1 MGHRA, CDR2 YSYEKL. V lost 4 bases, J lost 5 bases, and 12 bases stayed unmatched. This CDR3 has 16 residues. The specimen was tumor tissue. This TCR derives from an adult with diffuse large B cell lymphoma. The chain carries TRBV4-1 and TRBJ2-3; 7 bases map to TRBD1. The CDR3, as DNA: TGCGCCAGCAGCCTCGAAGGGACAGCCCGAGGAGATACGCAGTATTTT. Its protein product is CASSLEGTARGDTQYF.